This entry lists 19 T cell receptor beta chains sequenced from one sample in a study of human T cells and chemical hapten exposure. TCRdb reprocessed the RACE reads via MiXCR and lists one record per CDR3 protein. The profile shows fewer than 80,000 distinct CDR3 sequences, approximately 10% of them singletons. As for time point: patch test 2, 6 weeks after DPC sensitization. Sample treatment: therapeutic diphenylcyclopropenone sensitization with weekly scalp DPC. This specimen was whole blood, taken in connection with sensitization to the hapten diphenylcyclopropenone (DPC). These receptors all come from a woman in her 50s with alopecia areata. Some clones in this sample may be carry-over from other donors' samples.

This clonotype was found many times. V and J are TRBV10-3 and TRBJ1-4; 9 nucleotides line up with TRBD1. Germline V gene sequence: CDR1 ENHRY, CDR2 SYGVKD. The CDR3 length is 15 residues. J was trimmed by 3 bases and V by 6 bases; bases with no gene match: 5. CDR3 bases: TGTGCCATCAGCCGGACAGGGGAGGCTAATGAAAAACTGTTTTTT. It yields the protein CAISRTGEANEKLFF.

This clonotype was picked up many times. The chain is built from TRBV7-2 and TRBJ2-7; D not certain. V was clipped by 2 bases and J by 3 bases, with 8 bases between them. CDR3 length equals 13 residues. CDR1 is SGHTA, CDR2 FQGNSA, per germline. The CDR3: CASSLRPVYEQYF. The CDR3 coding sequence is TGTGCCAGCAGCTTACGACCCGTCTACGAGCAGTACTTC.

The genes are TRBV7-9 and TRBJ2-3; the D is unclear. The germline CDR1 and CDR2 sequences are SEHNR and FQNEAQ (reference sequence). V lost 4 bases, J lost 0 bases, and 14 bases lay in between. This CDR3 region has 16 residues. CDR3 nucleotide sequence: TGTGCCAGCAGCTCGCCGAACACGTATAGCACAGATACGCAGTATTTT. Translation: CASSSPNTYSTDTQYF.

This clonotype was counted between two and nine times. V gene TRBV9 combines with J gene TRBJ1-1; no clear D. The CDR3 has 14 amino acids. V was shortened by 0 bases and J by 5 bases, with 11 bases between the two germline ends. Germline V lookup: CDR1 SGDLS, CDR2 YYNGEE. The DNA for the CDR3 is TGTGCCAGCAGCGTAGCTGGCTCCTCGACTGAAGCTTTCTTT. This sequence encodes CASSVAGSSTEAFF.

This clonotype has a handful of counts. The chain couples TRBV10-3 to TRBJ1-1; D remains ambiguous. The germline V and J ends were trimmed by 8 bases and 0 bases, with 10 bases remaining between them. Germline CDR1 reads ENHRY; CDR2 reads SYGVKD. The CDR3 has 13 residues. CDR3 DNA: TGTGCCATCTCGTCTGGCATGAACACTGAAGCTTTCTTT. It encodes CAISSGMNTEAFF.

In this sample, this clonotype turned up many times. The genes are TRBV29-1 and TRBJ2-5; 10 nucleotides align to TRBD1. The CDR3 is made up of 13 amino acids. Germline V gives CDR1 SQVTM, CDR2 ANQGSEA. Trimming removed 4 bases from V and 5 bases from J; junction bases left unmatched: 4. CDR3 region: CSVATGGDETQYF. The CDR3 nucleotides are TGCAGCGTTGCGACAGGGGGCGATGAGACCCAGTACTTC.

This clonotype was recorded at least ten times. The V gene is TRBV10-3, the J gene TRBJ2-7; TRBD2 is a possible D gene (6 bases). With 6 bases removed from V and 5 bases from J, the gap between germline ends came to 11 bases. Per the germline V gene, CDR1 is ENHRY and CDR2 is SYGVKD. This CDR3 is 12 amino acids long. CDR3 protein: CAISPGGDEQYF. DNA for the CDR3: TGTGCCATCAGCCCTGGAGGGGACGAGCAGTACTTC.

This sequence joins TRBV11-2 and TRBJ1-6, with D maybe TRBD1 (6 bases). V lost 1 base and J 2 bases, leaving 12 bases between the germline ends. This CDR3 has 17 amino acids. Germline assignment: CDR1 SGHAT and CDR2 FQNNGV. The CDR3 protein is CASSLVPGQTYNSPLHF. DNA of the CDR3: TGTGCCAGCAGCTTAGTTCCTGGACAGACCTATAATTCACCCCTCCACTTT.

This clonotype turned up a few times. CDR3 in amino acids: CASRRLTGEGTEAFF. The CDR3, as DNA: TGTGCCAGCAGGAGACTAACAGGGGAGGGGACTGAAGCTTTCTTT. This sequence joins TRBV6-5 and TRBJ1-1; 7 bases map to TRBD1. There are 15 residues in the CDR3. The junction had 12 bases not matched to a gene; V was cut back by 6 bases and J by 5 bases. The germline CDR1 and CDR2 sequences are MNHEY and SVGAGI.

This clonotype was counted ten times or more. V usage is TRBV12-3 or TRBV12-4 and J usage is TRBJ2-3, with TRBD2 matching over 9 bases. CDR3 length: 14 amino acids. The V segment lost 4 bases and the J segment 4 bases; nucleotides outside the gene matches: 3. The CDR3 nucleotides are TGTGCCAGCAGTTCTGGCGGGAGGGCAGATACGCAGTATTTT. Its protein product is CASSSGGRADTQYF.

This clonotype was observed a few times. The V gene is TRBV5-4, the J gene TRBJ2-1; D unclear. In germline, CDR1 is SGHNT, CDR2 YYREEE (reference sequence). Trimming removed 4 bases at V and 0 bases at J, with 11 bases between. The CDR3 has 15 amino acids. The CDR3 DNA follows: TGTGCCAGCAGCGCAGGTACGAGCTCCTACAATGAGCAGTTCTTC. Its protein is CASSAGTSSYNEQFF.

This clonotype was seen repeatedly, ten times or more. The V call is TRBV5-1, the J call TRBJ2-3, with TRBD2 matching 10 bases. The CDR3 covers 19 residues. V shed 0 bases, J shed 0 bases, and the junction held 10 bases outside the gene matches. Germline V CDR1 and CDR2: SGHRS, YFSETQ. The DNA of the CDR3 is TGCGCCAGCAGCTTGGTTCGACTAGCGGGCCGAACTAGCACAGATACGCAGTATTTT. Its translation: CASSLVRLAGRTSTDTQYF.

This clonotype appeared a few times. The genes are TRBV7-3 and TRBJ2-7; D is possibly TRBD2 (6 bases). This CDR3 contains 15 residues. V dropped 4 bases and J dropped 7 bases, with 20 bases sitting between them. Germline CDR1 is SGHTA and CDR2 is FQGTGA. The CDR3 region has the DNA TGTGCCAGCAGCTCCCAAGGGACTTCCTCGGAGGAGCAGTACTTC. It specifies CASSSQGTSSEEQYF.

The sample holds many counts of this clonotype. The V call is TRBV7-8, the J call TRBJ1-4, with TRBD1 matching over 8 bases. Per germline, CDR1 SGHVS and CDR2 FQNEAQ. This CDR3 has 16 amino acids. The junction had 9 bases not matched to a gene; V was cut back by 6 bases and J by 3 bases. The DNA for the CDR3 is TGTGCCAGCAGGTCTCAGGGGGCATTGGCTAATGAAAAACTGTTTTTT. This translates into CASRSQGALANEKLFF.

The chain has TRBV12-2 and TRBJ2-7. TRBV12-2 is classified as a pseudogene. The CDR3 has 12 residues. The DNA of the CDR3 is TGTGCAAGTCGGCCCAGCTCCTACGAGCAGTACTTC. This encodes CASRPSSYEQYF.

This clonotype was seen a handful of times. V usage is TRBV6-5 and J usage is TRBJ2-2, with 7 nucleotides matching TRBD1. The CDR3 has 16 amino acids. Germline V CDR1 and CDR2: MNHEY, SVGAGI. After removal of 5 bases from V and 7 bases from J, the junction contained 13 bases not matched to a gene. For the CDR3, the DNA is TGTGCCAGCAGTGATGACAGGGTAGTCGGTGTCGGGGAGCTGTTTTTT. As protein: CASSDDRVVGVGELFF.

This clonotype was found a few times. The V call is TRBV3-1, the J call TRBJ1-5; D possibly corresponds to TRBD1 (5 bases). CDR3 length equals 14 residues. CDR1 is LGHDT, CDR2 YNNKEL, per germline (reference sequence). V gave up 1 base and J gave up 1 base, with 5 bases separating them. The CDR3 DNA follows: TGTGCCAGCAGCCAAGGACAGAGCAATCAGCCCCAGCATTTT. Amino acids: CASSQGQSNQPQHF.

The CDR3 bases are TGCAGTGCCCCCGACTTATACCAAGAGACCCAGTACTTC. Encoded protein: CSAPDLYQETQYF. The V and J genes are TRBV20-1 and TRBJ2-5; no clear D gene. The ends were cut back, 6 bases at V and 0 bases at J, with 11 bases in the middle. The germline gives CDR1 DFQATT, CDR2 SNEGSKA (reference sequence). The CDR3 contains 13 residues.

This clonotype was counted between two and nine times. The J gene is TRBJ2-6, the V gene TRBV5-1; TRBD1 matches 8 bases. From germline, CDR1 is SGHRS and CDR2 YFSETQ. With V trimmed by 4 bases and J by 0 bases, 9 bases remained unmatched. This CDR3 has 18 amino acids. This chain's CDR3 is CASSPWTGRLSGANVLTF. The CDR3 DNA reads TGCGCCAGCAGCCCATGGACAGGGAGGCTCTCTGGGGCCAACGTCCTGACTTTC.